A single sample gave rise to the 10 T cell receptor beta chains below, sequenced in a study of shared clonotypes between healthy human individuals. TCRdb keeps only in-frame clones here, not all; method: immunoSEQ multiplex PCR. The top ten clones hold more than 0.1% of a sample with about 2 million clones, 85% to 95% of them seen once. The specimen sequenced was naive CD4+ T cells sorted from blood. The subset denotes: CD45RA+ positively selected. These receptors all stem from a young man in good health.

This clone turned up a few times. A read error is possible here, since a much larger clone lies one base away. This sample also contains other DNA sequences that code for the same CDR3. This chain uses TRBV6-1 with TRBJ1-1; TRBD1 is a possible D gene (6 bases). The germline V and J ends were trimmed by 6 bases and 1 base, with 9 bases remaining between them. Germline-derived CDR1 and CDR2 are MNHNS and SASEGT. The CDR3 has 13 amino acids. This CDR3 reads CASSQTGNTEAFF. The CDR3, as DNA: TGTGCCAGCAGCCAGACAGGGAACACTGAAGCTTTCTTT.

The gene calls are TRBV20-1 and TRBJ1-1; D is uncertain. Germline assignment: CDR1 DFQATT and CDR2 SNEGSKA (reference sequence). Trimming took 6 bases from V and 5 from J, leaving 7 bases between them. The CDR3 runs to 10 residues. The CDR3 is CSAGRTEAFF. In nucleotides, the CDR3 is TGCAGTGCCGGGCGAACTGAAGCTTTCTTT.

V gene TRBV19 combines with J gene TRBJ2-1; 10 nucleotides agree with TRBD2. The germline V gene has CDR1 LNHDA and CDR2 SQIVND (reference sequence). The ends lost 1 base at V and 6 bases at J; junction bases unmatched: 3. The CDR3 extends over 15 amino acids. As DNA, the CDR3 is TGTGCCAGTAGTATAGTGGCTAGCGGGAGCAATGAGCAGTTCTTC. Translation: CASSIVASGSNEQFF.

The CDR3 region is CASSVAPTDTQYF. DNA of the CDR3: TGTGCCAGCAGTGTAGCACCCACAGATACGCAGTATTTT. V and J are TRBV6-1 and TRBJ2-3; D gene ambiguous. The V end was cut by 4 bases, the J end by 2 bases, with 7 bases between. The V gene's germline CDR1 is MNHNS and CDR2 SASEGT. The CDR3 runs to 13 residues.

The chain is built from TRBV29-1 and TRBJ1-1; TRBD1 matches 7 bases. The CDR3 contains 13 residues. Germline assignment: CDR1 SQVTM and CDR2 ANQGSEA. Trimming removed 2 bases from V and 8 bases from J; junction bases left unmatched: 8. CDR3 nucleotides: TGCAGCGTTGAAAGGGACAGAGGTTCAGAAGCTTTCTTT. Its translation is CSVERDRGSEAFF.

The chain combines TRBV6-5 with TRBJ2-5; TRBD1 agrees at 9 bases. The J call may be faulty, since TRBJ2-7 better matches the DNA end. This CDR3 contains 14 residues. Germline V CDR1 and CDR2: MNHEY, SVGAGI. In DNA, the CDR3 is TGTGCCAGCATCCCCGACAGGGGGTCCTACGAGCAGTACTTC. Translation: CASIPDRGSYEQYF.

The chain joins TRBV29-1 to TRBJ2-3; D not resolved. The CDR3 length is 14 residues. Trimming removed 0 bases from V and 4 bases from J, with 11 bases in between. Germline loops: CDR1 SQVTM, CDR2 ANQGSEA. CDR3 in amino acids: CSVEEGTPADTQYF. The DNA for the CDR3 is TGCAGCGTTGAAGAGGGAACGCCGGCAGATACGCAGTATTTT.

This clone was counted a single time. The chain carries TRBV7-9 and TRBJ2-1; the D gene is possibly TRBD1 (6 bases). The germline CDR1 and CDR2 sequences are SEHNR and FQNEAQ (reference sequence). The CDR3 covers 14 residues. Deletions cut 3 bases from V and 8 bases from J, with 14 bases between. DNA for the CDR3: TGTGCCAGCAGCTTTTTCAGGGGCCGAGATGAGCAGTTCTTC. Residues: CASSFFRGRDEQFF.

The V gene is TRBV7-8, the J gene TRBJ1-2, with 7 bases aligning to TRBD1. CDR1 SGHVS and CDR2 FQNEAQ come from the germline V gene. The length of the CDR3 is 18 residues. The junction had 15 bases not matched to a gene; V was cut back by 5 bases and J by 0 bases. The CDR3 loop reads CASSQGWGQRASNYGYTF. DNA of the CDR3: TGTGCCAGCAGCCAGGGCTGGGGACAGAGAGCTTCTAACTATGGCTACACCTTC.

This clone appeared a single time. This specimen includes other DNA sequences encoding the same CDR3. V usage is TRBV5-1 and J usage is TRBJ1-6; unclear D gene. The V and J ends lost 1 base and 0 bases respectively, with 5 bases between them. This CDR3 spans 15 amino acids. Germline loops: CDR1 SGHRS, CDR2 YFSETQ. The CDR3: CASSLISSYNSPLHF. CDR3 nucleotide sequence: TGCGCCAGCAGCTTGATATCCTCCTATAATTCACCCCTCCACTTT.